The sequence of this TCR beta chain was determined in a study of blood T cell repertoires in COVID-19. Clinical history reported by participants formed the basis on which cohorts were assigned. Donors in Cohort 3 counted as recovered after two negative PCRs, clearance, or symptom resolution. Germline lookup yields CDR1 SNHLY and CDR2 FYNNEI. Between the trimmed V and J ends, which lost 5 bases and 6 bases, there was a span of 10 bases. The CDR3 loop spans 12 amino acids. In the original analysis: Reference gene primer amplification gave estimated nucleated cell counts. Some clones are missing from TCRdb's copy, which holds only in-frame ones; the method was immunoSEQ multiplex PCR. V, J and clone size are those of that table, while D and trimming were read from the DNA. Among over 200,000 clones, roughly 87% were seen once, and the ten largest hold under 14%.

The sequenced material came from PBMCs or T cells enriched from blood (not recorded which). The receptor comes from a man aged 30 to 45 who had recovered from COVID-19. The genes are TRBV2 and TRBJ1-2; D is ambiguous. The CDR3 protein is CASSQDGDGYTF. Here the CDR3 DNA reads TGTGCCAGCAGTCAGGACGGGGATGGCTACACCTTC.